This T cell receptor beta chain was observed in a study of metastatic and nonmetastatic thyroid tumors. At the level of the study: Repertoire data that came from the blood and tumor or nodule tissue of malignant and benign thyroid patients were compared.

TCRdb re-called clones from the PCR reads using MiXCR. The sample holds some 14,000 clones, approximately 12% seen once. No patient received treatment before thyroid surgery. General study results and limits: The study reportedly found significantly higher TCR beta diversity in malignant thyroid tumors than benign nodules, in blood and tumor.

This clone showed up many times. Antigen: not known. V shed 0 bases and J shed 8 bases, with 23 bases lying between them. CDR3 length: 17 residues. Germline CDR1 reads SGHRS; CDR2 reads YFSETQ. Material for sequencing was blood. The TCR was taken from a female donor with papillary thyroid cancer or a benign thyroid nodule (not recorded which). Some clones in this sample may be carry-over from other donors' samples. This chain links TRBV5-1 with TRBJ1-1; TRBD1 is a possible D gene (6 bases). Here the CDR3 DNA reads TGCGCCAGCAGCTTGGTTTCAGGACCCCAGGGGTTAACCGAAGCTTTCTTT. Protein product: CASSLVSGPQGLTEAFF.